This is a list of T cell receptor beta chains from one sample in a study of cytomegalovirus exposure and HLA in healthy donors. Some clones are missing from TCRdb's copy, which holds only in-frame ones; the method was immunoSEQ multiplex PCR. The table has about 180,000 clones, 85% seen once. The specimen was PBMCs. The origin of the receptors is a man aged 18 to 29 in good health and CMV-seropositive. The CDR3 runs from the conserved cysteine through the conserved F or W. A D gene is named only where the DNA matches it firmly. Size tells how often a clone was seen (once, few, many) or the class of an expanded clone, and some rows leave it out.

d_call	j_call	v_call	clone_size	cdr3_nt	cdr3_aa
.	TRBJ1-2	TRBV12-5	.	TGTGCTAGTGGTTTGGCGGACAGACTTAACTATGGCTACACCTTC	CASGLADRLNYGYTF
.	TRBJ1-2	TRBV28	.	TGTGCCTCCATGGGGGGTTTTAACTATGGCTACACCTTC	CASMGGFNYGYTF
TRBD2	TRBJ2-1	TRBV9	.	TGTGCCAGCAGCGTGAGCGGGAGAGGAAATGAGCAGTTCTTC	CASSVSGRGNEQFF
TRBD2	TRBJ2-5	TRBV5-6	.	TGTGCCAGCAGCTTGGCCTTGTTAGCGGGGCGGGAGACCCAGTACTTC	CASSLALLAGRETQYF
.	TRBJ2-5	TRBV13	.	TGTGCCAGCAGCTTCCTGACTGCACAAGAGACCCAGTACTTC	CASSFLTAQETQYF
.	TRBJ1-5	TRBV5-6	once	TGTGCCAGCAGCTTGGCAGGGGTGAATAGCAATCAGCCCCAGCATTTT	CASSLAGVNSNQPQHF
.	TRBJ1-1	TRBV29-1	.	TGCACGGGAGGCCAGGGCACTGAAGCTTTCTTT	CTGGQGTEAFF
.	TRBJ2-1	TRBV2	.	TGTGCCAGCAGTCAACAGGGAGCCTACAATGAGCAGTTCTTC	CASSQQGAYNEQFF
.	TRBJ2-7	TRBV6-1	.	TGTGCCAGCAGTGAAGATGACTCTAAAACCTACGAGCAGTACTTC	CASSEDDSKTYEQYF
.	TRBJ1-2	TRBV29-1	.	TGCAGCGTTGAATCTGGCCAGGTCCTCTATGGCTACACCTTC	CSVESGQVLYGYTF
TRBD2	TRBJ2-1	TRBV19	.	TGTGCCAGTGGCTGGACTAGCGGAGGGCAGTTCTTC	CASGWTSGGQFF
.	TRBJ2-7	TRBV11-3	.	TGTGCCAGCAGTGGTTGGGCGGGGACCGACTCCTACGAGCAGTACTTC	CASSGWAGTDSYEQYF
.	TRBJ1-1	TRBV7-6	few	TGTGCCAGCAGGCGGGGGGACGGCAACACTGAAGCTTTCTTT	CASRRGDGNTEAFF
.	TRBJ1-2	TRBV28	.	TGTGCCAGCAGTTTTTTAAAAGGGGATGGCTACACCTTC	CASSFLKGDGYTF
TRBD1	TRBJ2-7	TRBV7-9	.	TGTGCCAGCAGCCCAGGGACAGGACGACACGAGCAGTACTTC	CASSPGTGRHEQYF
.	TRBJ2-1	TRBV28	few	TGTGCCAGCAGTCTAACAGGCGATAGCTCCTACAATGAGCAGTTCTTC	CASSLTGDSSYNEQFF
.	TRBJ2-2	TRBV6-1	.	TGTGCCAGCAGTGAGCTAGGAACCGGGGAGCTGTTTTTT	CASSELGTGELFF
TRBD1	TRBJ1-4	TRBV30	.	TGTGCCTCAGGGGGCCCCAGGGAAAAACTGTTTTTT	CASGGPREKLFF
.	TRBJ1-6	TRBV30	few	TGTGCCTGGAGTGCCGAGGGTTCACCCCTCCACTTT	CAWSAEGSPLHF
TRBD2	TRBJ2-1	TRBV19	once	TGTGCCAGTAGTATAGATGGCGGGAGATACAATGAGCAGTTCTTC	CASSIDGGRYNEQFF
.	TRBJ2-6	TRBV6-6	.	TGTGCCAGCAGTAACAGGGTAGCTGGGGCCAACGTCCTGACTTTC	CASSNRVAGANVLTF
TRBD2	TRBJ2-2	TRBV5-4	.	TGTGCCAGCAGCGGGGGGGGCGGGGAGCTGTTTTTT	CASSGGGGELFF
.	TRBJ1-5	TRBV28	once	TGTGCCAGCAGGACACCGAATTTTTATAGCAATCAGCCCCAGCATTTT	CASRTPNFYSNQPQHF
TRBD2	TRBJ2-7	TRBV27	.	TGTGCCAGCAGCCCCGGGACTAGCGGGAGGGGCGAGCAGTACTTC	CASSPGTSGRGEQYF
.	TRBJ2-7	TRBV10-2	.	TGCGCCAGCAGTGAGACGAGAGGAGGTGCCTACGAGCAGTACTTC	CASSETRGGAYEQYF
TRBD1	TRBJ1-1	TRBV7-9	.	TGTGCCAGCAGCTCAGACAGGGGAGCCCCTGAAGCTTTCTTT	CASSSDRGAPEAFF
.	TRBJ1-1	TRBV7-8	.	TGTGCCAGCAGGACACAGGGAAGTTTTGGGAGAACTGAAGCTTTCTTT	CASRTQGSFGRTEAFF
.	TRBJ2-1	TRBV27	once	TGTGCCGTACAGGGAAACCACAATGAGCAGTTCTTC	CAVQGNHNEQFF
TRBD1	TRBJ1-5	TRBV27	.	TGTGCCAGCAGTTTACACAGGGGAAGGCAGCCCCAGCATTTT	CASSLHRGRQPQHF
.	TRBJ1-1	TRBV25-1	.	TGTGCCAGCAGTGATCCTGTGTTGAACACTGAAGCTTTCTTT	CASSDPVLNTEAFF
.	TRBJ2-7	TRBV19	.	TGTGCCAGTAGTCCATCCCAGAGGGAGAAGGGCGAGCAGTACTTC	CASSPSQREKGEQYF
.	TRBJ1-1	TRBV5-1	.	TGCGCCAGCAGCTGGGAGATCAGGACGAACACTGAAGCTTTCTTT	CASSWEIRTNTEAFF
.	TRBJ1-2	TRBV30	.	TGTGCCTGCCTGACAGGAGACGGAGGCTACACCTTC	CACLTGDGGYTF
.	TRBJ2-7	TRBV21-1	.	TGTGCCAGCAGCAACCTCGGTCTCTCCAACGAGCAGTACTTC	CASSNLGLSNEQYF
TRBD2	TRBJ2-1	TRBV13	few	TGTGCCAGCAGCTGGCGGGGGGGGGTTAGGGAGCAGTTCTTC	CASSWRGGVREQFF
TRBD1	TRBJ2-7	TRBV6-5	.	TGTGCCAGCAGTCGGGACAGCGGAAGCTCCTACGAGCAGTACTTC	CASSRDSGSSYEQYF
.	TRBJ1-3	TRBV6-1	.	TGTGCCAGCAAGGACATCGCAGCCTCTGGAAACACCATATATTTT	CASKDIAASGNTIYF
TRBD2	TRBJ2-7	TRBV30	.	TGTGCCTCGTCGGGAGGATTCTACGAGCAGTACTTC	CASSGGFYEQYF
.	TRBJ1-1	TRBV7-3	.	TGTGCCAGCAGCTTATGGGGGGACGGGAACACTGAAGCTTTCTTT	CASSLWGDGNTEAFF
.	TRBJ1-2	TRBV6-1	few	TGTGCCAGCAGTGTGGGTAGCCATGGCTACACCTTC	CASSVGSHGYTF
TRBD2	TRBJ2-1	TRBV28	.	TGTGCCAGCAGTCTCTACCGTAGCGGGGGTAGCTCCTACAATGAGCAGTTCTTC	CASSLYRSGGSSYNEQFF
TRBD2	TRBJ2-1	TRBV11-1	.	TGTGCCAGCAGCCCCGATTCTAGCGGCTCCTACAATGAGCAGTTCTTC	CASSPDSSGSYNEQFF
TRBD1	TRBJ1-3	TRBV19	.	TGTGCCAGTACCCCGGACAGGGGGCTTGGAAACACCATATATTTT	CASTPDRGLGNTIYF
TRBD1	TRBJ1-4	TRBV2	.	TGTGCCAGCAGGGACGACCGGGACAGGGGGCCGGAACTGTTTTTT	CASRDDRDRGPELFF
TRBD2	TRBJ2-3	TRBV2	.	TGTGCCAGCAACATAGCGGGAGGGAGTTTCGATACGCAGTATTTT	CASNIAGGSFDTQYF
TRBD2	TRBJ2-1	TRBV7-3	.	TGTGCCAGCAGCTTAGGTGGGACTAACTCCTACAATGAGCAGTTCTTC	CASSLGGTNSYNEQFF
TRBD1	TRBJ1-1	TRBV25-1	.	TGTGCCAGCAGTGCCGGGACAGGGTATCCGAACACTGAAGCTTTCTTT	CASSAGTGYPNTEAFF
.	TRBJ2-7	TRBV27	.	TGTGCCACGCAAACTGCGGGAGAGCAGTACTTC	CATQTAGEQYF
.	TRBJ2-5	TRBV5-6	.	TGTGCCAGCAGCTTGCGCACAGGGCGAGCGTGGGAGACCCAGTACTTC	CASSLRTGRAWETQYF
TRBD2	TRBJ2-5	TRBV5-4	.	TGTGCCAGCAGCCAGGGACTAGCGGGGGTGTCAGAGACCCAGTACTTC	CASSQGLAGVSETQYF
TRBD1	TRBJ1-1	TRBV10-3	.	TGTGCCATCAGAGAGGGACAGGCCATGAACACTGAAGCTTTCTTT	CAIREGQAMNTEAFF
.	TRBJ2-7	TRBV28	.	TGTGCCAGCAGTTTTGGCGTCTCTACAGGATCCGAGCAGTACTTC	CASSFGVSTGSEQYF
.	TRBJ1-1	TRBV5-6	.	TGTGCCAGCAGCTTGGTGGCAGGGGAAGCTTTCTTT	CASSLVAGEAFF